Listed here are 3 T cell receptor beta chains from one sample, sequenced in a study of metastatic and nonmetastatic thyroid tumors. None of the patients had undergone any treatment ahead of thyroid surgery. TCRdb reassembled clones from the PCR reads with MiXCR. The sample holds about 45,000 clones, 4% seen once. Material: blood. Receptors were obtained from a female donor with papillary thyroid cancer or a benign thyroid nodule (not recorded which). Some clones in this sample may be carry-over from other donors' samples.

By share, this clone ranks as medium-sized. V and J are TRBV6-1 and TRBJ2-7, with 12 bases identical to TRBD2. Germline CDR1 and CDR2: MNHNS and SASEGT. V lost 4 bases to trimming and J lost 6 bases; unmatched junction nucleotides: 13. The CDR3 covers 17 residues. For the CDR3, the DNA is TGTGCCAGCAGTGGAGGGGCTAGCGGGAGGGCCTTGATCGAGCAGTACTTC. Protein sequence: CASSGGASGRALIEQYF.

This clone occurred a few times. The V call is TRBV6-1, the J call TRBJ1-1; D might be TRBD1 (6 bases). This CDR3 has 13 amino acids. The ends were cut back, 5 bases at V and 2 bases at J, with 9 bases in the middle. Germline lookup yields CDR1 MNHNS and CDR2 SASEGT. The CDR3 here is CASSSGVNTEAFF. CDR3 sequence (DNA): TGTGCCAGCAGTTCAGGGGTTAACACTGAAGCTTTCTTT.

Ten or more counts support this clone. The genes are TRBV30 and TRBJ1-2, with D hard to call. Trimming cost V 3 bases and J 4 bases, with 6 bases left between them. CDR3 length: 11 residues. CDR1 and CDR2 from the germline V gene are GTSNPN and SVGIG (reference sequence). CDR3 sequence: CAWSASYGYTF. The CDR3 nucleotides read TGTGCCTGGAGCGCTAGCTATGGCTACACCTTC.